Listed below are T cell receptor beta chains from one sample, sequenced in a study of cytomegalovirus exposure and HLA in healthy donors. Some clones are missing from TCRdb's copy, which holds only in-frame ones; the method was immunoSEQ multiplex PCR. This table holds 200,000 or so clones, about 81% found once. The sequenced material came from PBMCs. All receptors derive from a woman aged 18-29 years in good health and CMV-seropositive. Each CDR3 is given with its conserved first and last residue.

j_gene	v_gene	CDR3aa
TRBJ1-5	TRBV29-1	CSVPGQGNQPQHF
TRBJ1-2	TRBV19	CASSIGGQTRGYTF
TRBJ2-1	TRBV19	CASSISSPGVAGGPYNEQFF
TRBJ2-1	TRBV7-2	CASSLVRTSGGYNEQFF
TRBJ1-1	TRBV27	CASSLSGGMEAFF
TRBJ2-5	TRBV11-2	CASSSGVPQYF
TRBJ2-3	TRBV29-1	CSVPVPPGDTQYF
TRBJ2-5	TRBV29-1	CSVLRTGAYQETQYF
TRBJ2-3	TRBV2	CASREGLAGSTDTQYF
TRBJ2-3	TRBV6-1	CASSGDRATDTQYF